The rows below give T cell receptor beta chains drawn from one sample of a study of T cell responses to AZD1222 COVID-19 vaccine. The method was immunoSEQ multiplex PCR; TCRdb's version includes in-frame clones alone and lacks a portion of them. The sample consists of 75,000 to 100,000 clones, over 75% of them appearing once. The sample consisted of peripheral blood, taken on day 0 of AZD1222 vaccination. The receptors shown here come from an adult in good health. Both conserved end residues are part of each CDR3. The D gene is left open where the match is weak. Where a row states a size, it is once, few, many or the class of an expanded clone; other rows omit it.

J | V | D | size | CDR3 | DNA
TRBJ2-7 | TRBV5-1 | TRBD1 | - | CASSGGTGGGQQYF | TGCGCCAGCAGCGGCGGGACAGGGGGTGGGCAGCAGTACTTC
TRBJ2-7 | TRBV5-6 | TRBD1 | - | CASSSRQGGYEQYF | TGTGCCAGCAGCTCGAGACAGGGGGGATACGAGCAGTACTTC
TRBJ1-2 | TRBV6-5 | TRBD1 | - | CASRNDRGLVYGYTF | TGTGCCAGCAGGAACGACAGGGGGCTTGTCTATGGCTACACCTTC
TRBJ1-4 | TRBV5-1 | - | - | CASSPDRRDEKLFF | TGCGCCAGCAGCCCTGACAGGAGAGACGAAAAACTGTTTTTT
TRBJ2-5 | TRBV18 | - | - | CASSYGRDRTQYF | TGTGCCAGCTCATATGGACGAGATAGGACCCAGTACTTC
TRBJ2-1 | TRBV5-4 | TRBD2 | - | CASSPGGSGGLSYNEQFF | TGTGCCAGCAGCCCGGGGGGTAGCGGGGGACTCTCCTACAATGAGCAGTTCTTC
TRBJ2-1 | TRBV5-4 | - | - | CASSFFPQGAQLEEQFF | TGTGCCAGCAGCTTTTTCCCACAGGGTGCTCAGCTAGAAGAGCAGTTCTTC
TRBJ1-6 | TRBV2 | - | - | CASKGVNTYNSPLHF | TGTGCCAGCAAAGGGGTGAACACCTATAATTCACCCCTCCACTTT
TRBJ2-3 | TRBV7-2 | - | - | CASSLGVTDTQYF | TGTGCCAGCAGCTTAGGAGTAACAGATACGCAGTATTTT
TRBJ2-5 | TRBV10-2 | TRBD2 | - | CASRMTSAQETQYF | TGCGCCAGCAGAATGACTAGCGCTCAAGAGACCCAGTACTTC
TRBJ2-5 | TRBV13 | - | - | CASTIGVGQETQYF | TGTGCCAGCACCATAGGGGTGGGCCAAGAGACCCAGTACTTC
TRBJ2-5 | TRBV7-6 | - | - | CASSPGHYSQETQYF | TGTGCCAGCAGCCCGGGACATTATAGCCAAGAGACCCAGTACTTC
TRBJ2-7 | TRBV6-2/TRBV6-3 | - | - | CASSYPRDLDPYEQYF | TGTGCCAGCAGTTACCCTAGGGACCTAGACCCCTACGAGCAGTACTTC
TRBJ2-7 | TRBV12-3/TRBV12-4 | - | - | CASSFVRHEQYF | TGTGCCAGCAGTTTCGTAAGGCACGAGCAGTACTTC
TRBJ1-3 | TRBV9 | - | - | CASSVDGHSGNTIYF | TGTGCCAGCAGCGTAGATGGCCACTCTGGAAACACCATATATTTT
TRBJ1-5 | TRBV5-1 | - | - | CASSFGGDQPQHF | TGCGCCAGCAGCTTCGGGGGTGATCAGCCCCAGCATTTT
TRBJ1-1 | TRBV4-1 | TRBD1 | once | CASSQEQTEGQGNTEAFF | TGCGCCAGCAGCCAAGAACAAACTGAGGGACAGGGGAACACTGAAGCTTTCTTT
TRBJ2-3 | TRBV5-1 | TRBD2 | few | CASSLALLAGGDTDTQYF | TGCGCCAGCAGCTTGGCCCTCCTAGCGGGAGGAGACACAGATACGCAGTATTTT
TRBJ1-1 | TRBV7-9 | TRBD1 | - | CASSGDRNTEAFF | TGTGCCAGCAGCGGGGACAGGAACACTGAAGCTTTCTTT
TRBJ1-3 | TRBV13 | - | - | CASSFNRGENTIYF | TGTGCCAGCAGCTTTAATAGGGGAGAAAACACCATATATTTT
TRBJ2-5 | TRBV19 | - | - | CASNSLAAIQETQYF | TGTGCCAGTAACTCTTTAGCGGCTATCCAAGAGACCCAGTACTTC
TRBJ1-4 | TRBV25-1 | - | - | CACRSNEKLFF | TGTGCGTGCAGATCTAATGAAAAACTGTTTTTT
TRBJ1-5 | TRBV4-1 | - | once | CASSQGVALGFHQPQHF | TGCGCCAGCAGCCAAGGAGTGGCGTTGGGTTTCCATCAGCCCCAGCATTTT
TRBJ1-2 | TRBV28 | - | - | CASADGRVHYGYTF | TGTGCCAGCGCAGATGGACGGGTCCACTATGGCTACACCTTC
TRBJ2-3 | TRBV7-9 | TRBD1 | - | CASSLADSRDRGSDTQYF | TGTGCCAGCAGCTTAGCGGATTCCCGGGACAGGGGTTCAGATACGCAGTATTTT
TRBJ1-5 | TRBV4-2 | - | - | CASSHVNRDGSNQPQHF | TGTGCCAGCAGCCATGTGAACCGGGACGGGAGCAATCAGCCCCAGCATTTT
TRBJ2-7 | TRBV19 | TRBD1 | once | CASSRDRETLYEQYF | TGTGCCAGTAGTAGGGACAGGGAGACGCTCTACGAGCAGTACTTC
TRBJ1-2 | TRBV6-2/TRBV6-3 | - | - | CASSPDRYYGYTF | TGTGCCAGCAGTCCCGACAGGTACTATGGCTACACCTTC
TRBJ2-2 | TRBV10-3 | - | - | CAIREISNTGELFF | TGTGCCATCAGGGAGATTTCGAACACCGGGGAGCTGTTTTTT
TRBJ1-4 | TRBV13 | - | - | CASSLKEELVGTNEKLFF | TGTGCCAGCAGCTTGAAGGAAGAGTTAGTTGGAACTAATGAAAAACTGTTTTTT
TRBJ1-2 | TRBV30 | - | few | CAWSSESYGYTF | TGTGCCTGGAGTTCTGAAAGTTATGGCTACACCTTC
TRBJ1-5 | TRBV28 | - | - | CASSFLGRSNQPQHF | TGTGCCAGCAGTTTTCTGGGACGGAGCAATCAGCCCCAGCATTTT
TRBJ2-5 | TRBV7-9 | TRBD1 | - | CASSTGTEETQYF | TGTGCCAGCAGCACCGGGACAGAAGAGACCCAGTACTTC
TRBJ2-1 | TRBV27 | - | - | CASSAGSLRGNEQFF | TGTGCCAGCAGTGCCGGGTCTTTAAGGGGCAATGAGCAGTTCTTC
TRBJ1-5 | TRBV19 | TRBD1 | - | CASSIGTGGRGNQPQHF | TGTGCCAGTAGTATCGGGACAGGGGGTCGTGGCAATCAGCCCCAGCATTTT
TRBJ2-1 | TRBV2 | - | - | CASSSTGESEQFF | TGTGCCAGCAGCTCCACCGGGGAGAGTGAGCAGTTCTTC
TRBJ1-6 | TRBV7-8 | - | - | CASSLDPGFPPLHF | TGTGCCAGCAGCTTAGATCCGGGTTTTCCACCCCTCCACTTT
TRBJ1-1 | TRBV4-1 | TRBD1 | - | CASSHSTRADRATEAFF | TGCGCCAGCAGCCACTCTACTCGAGCGGACAGGGCCACTGAAGCTTTCTTT
TRBJ2-5 | TRBV7-2 | TRBD1 | - | CASSPLTGGQETQYF | TGTGCCAGCAGCCCCCTGACAGGGGGCCAGGAGACCCAGTACTTC
TRBJ1-5 | TRBV5-6 | - | - | CASSVTTGPGNQPQHF | TGTGCCAGCAGCGTGACAACAGGGCCGGGCAATCAGCCCCAGCATTTT
TRBJ2-5 | TRBV29-1 | - | - | CSVDLQGKETQYF | TGCAGCGTTGACCTTCAAGGGAAGGAGACCCAGTACTTC
TRBJ1-2 | TRBV6-5 | TRBD1 | once | CASSYIAGGGYTF | TGTGCCAGCAGTTATATCGCAGGGGGTGGCTACACCTTC
TRBJ1-2 | TRBV9 | - | - | CASSPLSGQGSSYTF | TGTGCCAGCAGCCCCTTGTCCGGGCAGGGAAGCAGCTACACCTTC
TRBJ2-1 | TRBV27 | - | few | CASSFRGRRSEQFF | TGTGCCAGCAGTTTTCGTGGGAGGAGGAGTGAGCAGTTCTTC
TRBJ2-7 | TRBV29-1 | TRBD1 | - | CSVEEVKGQIYEQYF | TGCAGCGTTGAAGAGGTTAAGGGACAGATCTACGAGCAGTACTTC